Below are 10 T cell receptor beta chains sequenced from a single sample in a study of cytomegalovirus exposure and HLA in healthy donors. The PCR had 60 Vbeta and 13 Jbeta primers. Profiled with immunoSEQ multiplex PCR; TCRdb holds only in-frame clones, not every one. The sample contains approximately 100,000 clones, roughly 80% of which appear only once. Sequenced material: PBMCs. These receptor sequences come from a female donor in good health and CMV-seropositive.

This clone appeared a single time. The J gene is TRBJ2-5, the V gene TRBV5-1; perhaps TRBD2 as D (5 bases). V was cut by 4 bases and J by 0 bases, with 13 bases left in between. Per the germline V gene, CDR1 is SGHRS and CDR2 is YFSETQ. The CDR3 is made up of 15 amino acids. CDR3 residues: CASSRGGAHQETQYF. The CDR3 DNA is TGCGCCAGCAGCCGCGGAGGAGCCCACCAAGAGACCCAGTACTTC.

The chain carries TRBV6-1 and TRBJ2-4; D is ambiguous. With 11 bases removed from V and 3 bases from J, the gap between germline ends came to 17 bases. The CDR3 is made up of 14 amino acids. CDR1 and CDR2 from the germline V gene are MNHNS and SASEGT. The CDR3 reads CALSSSLLKNIQYF. The CDR3 bases are TGTGCCCTATCCTCATCACTACTCAAAAACATTCAGTACTTC.

The rearrangement uses TRBV4-2 and TRBJ2-2; 14 positions match TRBD2. V shed 1 base and J 6 bases; nucleotides not matched to a gene: 1. CDR3 size: 16 residues. In germline, CDR1 is LGHNA, CDR2 YNFKEQ. The DNA of the CDR3 is TGTGCCAGCAGCCAAGGACTAGCGGGGGGGCCCGGGGAGCTGTTTTTT. Translating it yields CASSQGLAGGPGELFF.

The chain links TRBV9 to TRBJ2-3; the D gene is possibly TRBD2 (5 bases). V lost 3 bases and J lost 2, with 16 bases in between. The CDR3 loop spans 16 amino acids. Germline V gene sequence: CDR1 SGDLS, CDR2 YYNGEE. CDR3 sequence: CASSASFGRVTDTQYF. The DNA for the CDR3 is TGTGCCAGCAGCGCCTCCTTCGGGCGGGTCACAGATACGCAGTATTTT. Full variable domain (outside the CDR3, taken from reference TRBV9 and TRBJ2-3): DSGVTQTPKHLITATGQRVTLRCSPRSGDLSVYWYQQSLDQGLQFLIQYYNGEERAKGNILERFSAQQFPDLHSELNLSSLELGDSALYFCASSASFGRVTDTQYFGPGTRLTVL.

The gene calls are TRBV7-3 and TRBJ2-4; 13 bases are shared with TRBD2. J lost 2 bases, V lost 5 bases, and 9 bases had no gene match. The length of the CDR3 is 18 residues. Per germline, CDR1 SGHTA and CDR2 FQGTGA. CDR3 nucleotide sequence: TGTGCCAGCAGCACAACTAGCGGGGGGGTTAAAACCAAAAACATTCAGTACTTC. This encodes CASSTTSGGVKTKNIQYF.

The genes are TRBV18 and TRBJ2-5, with D perhaps TRBD1 (8 bases). The CDR3 sequence is 16 residues long. Trimming pared 3 bases from V and 1 base from J, leaving 15 bases between. CDR1 KGHSH and CDR2 LQKENI come from the germline V gene. CDR3 sequence: CASSPQQGGAQETQYF. The CDR3 nucleotides read TGTGCCAGCTCACCCCAACAGGGGGGGGCCCAAGAGACCCAGTACTTC.

The chain uses TRBV2 and TRBJ2-1; 7 bases are a match to TRBD1. V lost 3 bases to trimming and J lost 9 bases; unmatched junction nucleotides: 5. CDR1 and CDR2 from the germline V gene are SNHLY and FYNNEI. This CDR3 has 13 residues. The DNA of the CDR3 is TGTGCCAGCAGTGAGAGGGACAGCGGTGAGCAGTTCTTC. It encodes CASSERDSGEQFF.

The chain employs TRBV6-1 and TRBJ2-3; the match to TRBD2 covers 12 bases. Germline V CDR1 and CDR2: MNHNS, SASEGT. This CDR3 has 16 residues. With V trimmed by 2 bases and J by 4 bases, 4 bases remained unmatched. CDR3 DNA sequence: TGTGCCAGCAGTGAACGGACTAGCGGGGACCCAGATACGCAGTATTTT. It codes for CASSERTSGDPDTQYF.

The chain carries TRBV4-2 and TRBJ1-2; 8 bases line up with TRBD1. V gave up 4 bases and J gave up 5 bases; unmatched junction bases: 6. Germline values: CDR1 LGHNA, CDR2 YNFKEQ. This CDR3 region has 14 residues. In nucleotides, the CDR3 is TGTGCCAGCAGCCGACCGGGACAGGAGTATGGCTACACCTTC. It codes for CASSRPGQEYGYTF.

In this sample, this clone turned up a few times. The V gene is TRBV2, the J gene TRBJ2-3; a weak D match, TRBD2 (6 bases). The CDR3 covers 13 residues. Per germline, CDR1 SNHLY and CDR2 FYNNEI. Trimming removed 6 bases at V and 2 bases at J, with 9 bases between. CDR3 in DNA: TGTGCCAGCAGAGGAGGGCTCACAGATACGCAGTATTTT. Translated: CASRGGLTDTQYF.